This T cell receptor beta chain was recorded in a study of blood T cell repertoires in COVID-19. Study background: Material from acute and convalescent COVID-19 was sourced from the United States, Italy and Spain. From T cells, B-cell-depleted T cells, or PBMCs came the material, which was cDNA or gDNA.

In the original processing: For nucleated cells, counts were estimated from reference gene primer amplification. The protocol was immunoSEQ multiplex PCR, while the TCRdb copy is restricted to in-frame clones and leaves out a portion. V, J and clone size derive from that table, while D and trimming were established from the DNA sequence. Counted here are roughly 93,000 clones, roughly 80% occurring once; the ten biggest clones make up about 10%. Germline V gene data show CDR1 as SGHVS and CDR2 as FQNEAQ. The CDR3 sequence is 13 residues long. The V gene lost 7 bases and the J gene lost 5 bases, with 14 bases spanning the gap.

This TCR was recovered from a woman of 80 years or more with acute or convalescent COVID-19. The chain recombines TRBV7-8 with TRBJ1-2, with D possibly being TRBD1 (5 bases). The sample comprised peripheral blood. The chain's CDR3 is CASNDGGGYGYTF. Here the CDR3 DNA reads TGTGCCAGCAACGATGGGGGGGGTTATGGCTACACCTTC.